The T cell receptor (beta chain) under discussion was sequenced for a study of T cell clones after liver transplantation. As for the study in general: TCRbeta sequencing after a pre-transplant mixed lymphocyte reaction identified graft-donor-reactive clones, later tracked in post-transplant blood. The study's findings and limits: Migration into the graft, not deletion, may explain lost graft donor-reactive T cells.

As to this clone: Its antigen remains unknown.

V lost 0 bases to trimming and J lost 2 bases, with 14 bases between them. CDR1 SGDLS and CDR2 YYNGEE come from the germline V gene. The CDR3 contains 17 residues. Here immunoSEQ multiplex PCR was the method, and the copy in TCRdb shows in-frame clones only, minus some. The sample holds over 90,000 clones; 84% are singletons and the top ten take approximately 3%. This clonotype was obtained from a human patient who received a liver transplant. Some of the T cells might come from the graft donor. This chain uses TRBV9 with TRBJ1-4; D may be TRBD1 (5 bases). Specimen: CD4+ T cells from blood, collected approximately 4 years after liver transplant. CDR3 DNA: TGTGCCAGCAGCGTAGAGGCCCAGACAGCTACTAATGAAAAACTGTTTTTT. Translated: CASSVEAQTATNEKLFF.